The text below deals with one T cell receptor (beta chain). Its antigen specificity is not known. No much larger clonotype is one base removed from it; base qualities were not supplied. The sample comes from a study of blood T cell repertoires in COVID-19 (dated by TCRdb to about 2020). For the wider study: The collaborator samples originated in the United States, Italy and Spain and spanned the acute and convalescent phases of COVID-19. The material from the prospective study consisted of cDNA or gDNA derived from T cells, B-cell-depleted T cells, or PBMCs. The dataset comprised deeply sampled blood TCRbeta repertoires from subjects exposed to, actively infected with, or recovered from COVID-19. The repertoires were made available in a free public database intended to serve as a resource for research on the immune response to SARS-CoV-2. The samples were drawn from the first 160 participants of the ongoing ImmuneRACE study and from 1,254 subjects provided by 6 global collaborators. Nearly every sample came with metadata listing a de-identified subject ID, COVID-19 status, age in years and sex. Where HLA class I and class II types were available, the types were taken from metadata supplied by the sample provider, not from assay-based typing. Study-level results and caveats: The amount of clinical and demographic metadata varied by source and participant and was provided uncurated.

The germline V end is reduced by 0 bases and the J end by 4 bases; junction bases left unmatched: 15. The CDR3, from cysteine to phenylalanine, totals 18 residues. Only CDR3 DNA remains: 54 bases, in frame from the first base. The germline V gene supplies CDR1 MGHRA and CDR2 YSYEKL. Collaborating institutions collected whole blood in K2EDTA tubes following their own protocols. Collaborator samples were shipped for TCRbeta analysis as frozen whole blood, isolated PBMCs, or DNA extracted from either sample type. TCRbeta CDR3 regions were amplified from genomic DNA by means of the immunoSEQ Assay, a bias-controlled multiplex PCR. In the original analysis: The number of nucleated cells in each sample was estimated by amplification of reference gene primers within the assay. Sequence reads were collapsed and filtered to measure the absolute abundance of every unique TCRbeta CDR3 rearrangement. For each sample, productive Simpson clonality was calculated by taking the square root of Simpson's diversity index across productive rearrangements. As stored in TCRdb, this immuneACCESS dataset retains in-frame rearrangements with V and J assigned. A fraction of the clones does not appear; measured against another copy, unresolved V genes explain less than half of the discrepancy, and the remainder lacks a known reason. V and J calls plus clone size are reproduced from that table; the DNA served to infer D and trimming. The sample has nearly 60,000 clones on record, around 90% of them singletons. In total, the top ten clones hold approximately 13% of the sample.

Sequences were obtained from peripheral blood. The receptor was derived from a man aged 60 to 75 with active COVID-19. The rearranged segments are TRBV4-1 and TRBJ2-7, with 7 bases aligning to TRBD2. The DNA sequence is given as TGCGCCAGCAGCCAAGATCTCTATAATTTGGGGGGGAGGTACGAGCAGTACTTC. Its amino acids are CASSQDLYNLGGRYEQYF.